These 23 T cell receptor beta chains originate from one sample sequenced in a study of blood T cell repertoires in COVID-19 (dated by TCRdb to the early 2020s). Libraries were prepared through the immunoSEQ multiplex PCR assay. Held by TCRdb, this immuneACCESS table contains in-frame sequences only and omits some clones. Under half of the omission traces to an unresolved V gene where checked; the cause of the rest is unknown. This sample comprises 230,000 or so clones, 80% to 90% of them detected only once. The ten largest clones capture about 15% of the sample. The material sequenced was PBMCs or T cells enriched from blood (not recorded which). The receptor source for this set is a woman in her forties or fifties with acute COVID-19.

The chain carries TRBV19 and TRBJ1-3; no clear D gene. Germline assignment: CDR1 LNHDA and CDR2 SQIVND (reference sequence). The CDR3 is 14 residues long. V lost 9 bases, J lost 2 bases, and 14 bases lay in between. This CDR3 reads CASLDGKTGNTIYF. The CDR3 DNA follows: TGTGCCAGCCTCGACGGGAAAACTGGAAACACCATATATTTT.

The chain uses TRBV6-6 and TRBJ1-6; D is possibly TRBD1 (6 bases). The CDR3 sequence is 16 residues long. Germline V CDR1 and CDR2: MNHNY, SVGAGI (reference sequence). Trimming took 6 bases from V and 1 from J, leaving 13 bases between them. The CDR3 region has the DNA TGTGCCAGCAGACCCTACAGGGATTCCTATAATTCACCCCTCCACTTT. This gives the protein CASRPYRDSYNSPLHF.

In the case of this clone: Other DNA sequences in the same sample also yield this CDR3. The chain uses TRBV7-8 and TRBJ1-5; D is uncertain. CDR1 is SGHVS, CDR2 FQNEAQ, per germline. V dropped 0 bases and J dropped 1 base, with 7 bases sitting between them. The CDR3 has 15 amino acids. The CDR3 sequence: CASSLAGGSNQPQHF. The CDR3 DNA follows: TGTGCCAGCAGCTTAGCCGGAGGGAGCAATCAGCCCCAGCATTTT.

The chain recombines TRBV2 with TRBJ2-1; 8 bases are shared with TRBD1. The CDR3 runs to 13 residues. J gave up 6 bases and V 3 bases, and 1 base lay outside the gene matches. CDR1 and CDR2 from the germline V gene are SNHLY and FYNNEI. The CDR3 sequence is CASSDTGGNEQFF. CDR3 coding DNA: TGTGCCAGCAGTGATACAGGGGGCAATGAGCAGTTCTTC. Full variable domain (rest looked up from reference TRBV2 and TRBJ2-1): EPEVTQTPSHQVTQMGQEVILRCVPISNHLYFYWYRQILGQKVEFLVSFYNNEISEKSEIFDDQFSVERPDGSNFTLKIRSTKLEDSAMYFCASSDTGGNEQFFGPGTRLTVL.

This clone has only one observation. V is TRBV6-4 and J is TRBJ2-1; 8 bases match TRBD2. CDR3 length equals 13 residues. CDR1 and CDR2 (germline): MRHNA, SNTAGT. With 4 bases clipped from V and 8 bases from J, the junction kept 4 bases outside the gene matches. CDR3 sequence: CASSAAGGYEQFF. In nucleotides, the CDR3 is TGTGCCAGCAGTGCCGCGGGAGGATATGAGCAGTTCTTC.

The chain has TRBV28 and TRBJ1-3, with TRBD1 as a possible D gene (6 bases). Germline V gene data show CDR1 as MDHEN and CDR2 as SYDVKM. The CDR3 is 15 amino acids. The ends were cut back, 5 bases at V and 2 bases at J, with 13 bases in the middle. The CDR3 sequence: CASSLPGTTGNTIYF. CDR3 in DNA: TGTGCCAGCAGTCTTCCCGGGACAACTGGAAACACCATATATTTT.

V usage is TRBV20-1 and J usage is TRBJ1-3, with 7 bases identical to TRBD1. V trimming: 3 bases; J trimming: 2 bases; junction bases outside the gene matches: 4. The CDR3 length is 14 residues. Germline V CDR1 and CDR2: DFQATT, SNEGSKA (reference sequence). CDR3 amino acids: CSASYDRAGNTIYF. The CDR3 nucleotides read TGCAGTGCTAGTTACGACAGGGCTGGAAACACCATATATTTT.

As concerns this clone: Other nucleotide sequences in the sample specify the same CDR3. The chain combines TRBV13 with TRBJ2-1; TRBD2 is a possible D gene (6 bases). In germline, CDR1 is PRHDT, CDR2 FYEKMQ (reference sequence). CDR3 length: 14 amino acids. Trimming shortened V by 0 bases and J by 8 bases, and 11 bases separated the two germline ends. The CDR3 DNA reads as TGTGCCAGCAGCTTAGGCGGGAGTCCCTATGAGCAGTTCTTC. This gives the protein CASSLGGSPYEQFF. Full variable domain (remainder filled in from reference TRBV13 and TRBJ2-1): AAGVIQSPRHLIKEKRETATLKCYPIPRHDTVYWYQQGPGQDPQFLISFYEKMQSDKGSIPDRFSAQQFSDYHSELNMSSLELGDSALYFCASSLGGSPYEQFFGPGTRLTVL.

The J gene is TRBJ1-4, the V gene TRBV29-1, with D possibly TRBD1 on 5 matching bases. The ends were cut back, 4 bases at V and 5 bases at J, with 20 bases in the middle. Per germline, CDR1 SQVTM and CDR2 ANQGSEA. This CDR3 spans 16 amino acids. In DNA, the CDR3 is TGCAGCGTTGGGGAGGAGAAGGGGCTGGGGAATGAAAAACTGTTTTTT. It codes for CSVGEEKGLGNEKLFF.

This clone is a singleton in its sample. The rearrangement joins TRBV18 to TRBJ2-7; D possibly corresponds to TRBD2 (5 bases). The CDR3 length is 12 residues. The germline V gene encodes CDR1 KGHSH and CDR2 LQKENI. V was pared by 6 bases and J by 5 bases, with 11 bases between. DNA of the CDR3: TGTGCCAGCTCGAGGGAGCGCGACGAGCAGTACTTC. It codes for CASSRERDEQYF.

The genes are TRBV28 and TRBJ2-1, with 9 bases matching TRBD2. The ends lost 5 bases at V and 0 bases at J; junction bases unmatched: 8. CDR1 and CDR2 from the germline V gene are MDHEN and SYDVKM. The CDR3 is made up of 17 amino acids. The CDR3 nucleotides read TGTGCCAGCAGTCTTGAGGCGGGAGGGGTCTCCTACAATGAGCAGTTCTTC. This encodes CASSLEAGGVSYNEQFF.

The table lists this clone with a few counts. The rearrangement links TRBV2 to TRBJ2-7, with TRBD2 as a possible D gene (6 bases). CDR3 size: 14 residues. Germline CDR1 is SNHLY and CDR2 is FYNNEI. Trimming took off 2 bases at V and 0 bases at J, with 8 bases between the two ends. The CDR3 here is CASSETGVSYEQYF. In DNA, the CDR3 is TGTGCCAGCAGTGAAACGGGAGTCTCCTACGAGCAGTACTTC.

The chain carries TRBV2 and TRBJ1-5; D is undetermined. The CDR3 runs 13 residues. Germline CDR1 and CDR2: SNHLY and FYNNEI. V was cut by 7 bases and J by 4 bases, with 11 bases left in between. In DNA, the CDR3 is TGTGCCAGCATTGACCAGTGGAATCAGCCCCAGCATTTT. Amino acids: CASIDQWNQPQHF.

The chain joins TRBV6-1 to TRBJ2-1; 10 nucleotides match TRBD2. CDR3 length equals 16 residues. Germline CDR1 and CDR2: MNHNS and SASEGT. J gave up 8 bases and V 4 bases, and 11 bases lay outside the gene matches. The CDR3 coding sequence is TGTGCCAGCAGTGGGGGCAGCGGGAGGGCCAAGGATGAGCAGTTCTTC. It yields the protein CASSGGSGRAKDEQFF.

This chain joins TRBV11-3 and TRBJ2-1; 12 bases fit TRBD2. With V trimmed by 0 bases and J by 1 base, 7 bases remained unmatched. CDR3 length: 19 residues. From germline, CDR1 is SGHNT and CDR2 YENEEA. CDR3 amino acids: CASSLETSGSGLSYNEQFF. CDR3 nucleotide sequence: TGTGCCAGCAGCTTAGAGACTAGCGGGAGCGGCCTATCCTACAATGAGCAGTTCTTC.

The chain links TRBV4-3 to TRBJ2-3; weak D call: TRBD2 (5 bases). The CDR3 contains 16 residues. Trimming took 0 bases from V and 0 from J, leaving 10 bases between them. In germline, CDR1 is LGHNA, CDR2 YSLEER. The chain's CDR3 is CASSQEAVSSTDTQYF. In DNA, the CDR3 is TGCGCCAGCAGCCAAGAAGCGGTTTCTAGCACAGATACGCAGTATTTT.

The chain combines TRBV9 with TRBJ2-7; possibly TRBD2 for D (6 bases). The CDR3 is made up of 13 amino acids. Trimming took 1 base from V and 4 from J, leaving 9 bases between them. Germline loops: CDR1 SGDLS, CDR2 YYNGEE. In nucleotides, the CDR3 is TGTGCCAGCAGCGTATCTGGAGGGTACGAGCAGTACTTC. It codes for CASSVSGGYEQYF.

The chain couples TRBV9 to TRBJ2-7; the match to TRBD2 covers 7 bases. The CDR3 runs to 15 residues. The germline CDR1 and CDR2 sequences are SGDLS and YYNGEE. V shed 1 base and J 3 bases; nucleotides not matched to a gene: 7. Here the CDR3 reads CASSVSGGMFYEQYF. The CDR3 DNA reads as TGTGCCAGCAGCGTATCGGGGGGAATGTTCTACGAGCAGTACTTC.

This clone was found once. This chain uses TRBV30 with TRBJ2-7, with 8 nucleotides matching TRBD1. Germline CDR1 and CDR2: GTSNPN and SVGIG (reference sequence). J was trimmed by 6 bases and V by 0 bases; bases with no gene match: 10. The CDR3 totals 15 residues. CDR3 sequence reads: CAWSVYDRGPFEQYF. CDR3 nucleotide sequence: TGTGCCTGGAGTGTATACGACAGGGGCCCCTTCGAGCAGTACTTC.

The V and J genes are TRBV30 and TRBJ2-5; unclear D gene. The CDR3 consists of 12 residues. Trimming took 0 bases from V and 2 from J, leaving 4 bases between them. Germline CDR1 GTSNPN, CDR2 SVGIG (reference sequence). As DNA, the CDR3 is TGTGCCTGGAGTGTTACTCAAGAGACCCAGTACTTC. Encoded protein: CAWSVTQETQYF.

In its sample, this clone was seen a few times. The J gene is TRBJ1-3, the V gene TRBV30; 8 positions match TRBD1. Trimming cost V 0 bases and J 1 base; bases outside gene matches: 14. Germline CDR1 reads GTSNPN; CDR2 reads SVGIG (reference sequence). CDR3 length: 19 residues. This CDR3 reads CAWSVRDRTSYESGNTIYF. CDR3 in DNA: TGTGCCTGGAGTGTAAGGGACAGGACAAGCTATGAATCTGGAAACACCATATATTTT.

V and J are TRBV5-1 and TRBJ1-2; tentatively, D is TRBD1 (6 bases). Germline assignment: CDR1 SGHRS and CDR2 YFSETQ. Trimming pared 2 bases from V and 0 bases from J, leaving 14 bases between. The CDR3 is 16 residues long. In nucleotides, the CDR3 is TGCGCCAGCAGCTTTGTCACAGGGATAGCTAACTATGGCTACACCTTC. This gives the protein CASSFVTGIANYGYTF.

This clone was observed a few times. The chain links TRBV6-5 to TRBJ1-1; D gene uncertain. This CDR3 spans 13 amino acids. Germline CDR1 and CDR2: MNHEY and SVGAGI. V dropped 5 bases and J dropped 10 bases, with 17 bases sitting between them. The CDR3 DNA follows: TGTGCCAGCAGTCCCGCGGGCGGAAGAGGAGCTTTCTTT. This codes for CASSPAGGRGAFF.